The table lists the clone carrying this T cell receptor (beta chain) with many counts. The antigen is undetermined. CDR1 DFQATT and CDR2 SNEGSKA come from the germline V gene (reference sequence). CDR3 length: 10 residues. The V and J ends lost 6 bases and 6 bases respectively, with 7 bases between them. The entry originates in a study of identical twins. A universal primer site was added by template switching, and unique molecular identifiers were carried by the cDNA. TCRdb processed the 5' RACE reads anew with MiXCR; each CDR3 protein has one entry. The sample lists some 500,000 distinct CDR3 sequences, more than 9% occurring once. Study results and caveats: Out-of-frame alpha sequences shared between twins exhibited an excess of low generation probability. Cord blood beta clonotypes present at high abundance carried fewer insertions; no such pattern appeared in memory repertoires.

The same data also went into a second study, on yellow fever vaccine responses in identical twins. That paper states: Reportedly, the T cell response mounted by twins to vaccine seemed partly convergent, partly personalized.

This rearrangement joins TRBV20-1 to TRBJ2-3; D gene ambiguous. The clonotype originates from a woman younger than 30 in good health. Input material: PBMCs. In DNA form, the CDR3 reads TGCAGTGCCGAGACGGATACGCAGTATTTT. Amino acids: CSAETDTQYF.